The entry below describes one T cell receptor beta chain. TCRdb reprocessed the reads via MiXCR and lists one record per CDR3 protein. Here the sample spans about 180,000 distinct CDR3 sequences, around 14% being singletons. The data are from a study of T cell repertoires in cytomegalovirus infection. For the study at large: Public TCR beta signatures marked donors with CMV infection and the matching HLA.

From germline, CDR1 is SGHNT and CDR2 YYREEE (reference sequence). The CDR3 loop spans 16 amino acids. Germline trimming cut 4 bases from V and 0 bases from J; bases unmatched to any gene: 9. The rearrangement uses TRBV5-4 and TRBJ1-1; 7 nucleotides match TRBD1. This TCR was recovered from a human donor in good health (CMV status not recorded). Some clones in this sample may be carry-over from other donors' samples. The specimen was PBMCs. CDR3 amino acids: CASSPEEGAMNTEAFF. The CDR3 DNA is TGTGCCAGCAGCCCCGAGGAGGGGGCCATGAACACTGAAGCTTTCTTT.